The TCR beta chain described here comes from a study of T cell responses to AZD1222 COVID-19 vaccine. Whole-study findings and limits: After the peak T cell response, and only then, were repertoires sampled. It should be noted that donors were predominantly white British and more often female, and clonal diversity was possibly underestimated. Breadth and depth of Spike-specific TCRs rose after two AZD1222 doses. Across spike, vaccine-associated CD4 TCRs were found, dominant at 160-218 and 743-854.

TCRdb keeps only in-frame clones here, not all; method: immunoSEQ multiplex PCR. The sample has fewer than 85,000 clones, 88% seen once. With respect to this clone: Its target is unknown.

V shed 0 bases and J 3 bases; nucleotides not matched to a gene: 10. This CDR3 is 18 amino acids long. The germline gives CDR1 LGHNA, CDR2 YNFKEQ. The TCR was taken from an adult who received the MenACWY meningococcal vaccine as a control. This specimen consisted of peripheral blood, obtained 28 days after the second dose of the MenACWY control vaccine. V gene TRBV4-2 combines with J gene TRBJ2-3; TRBD2 matches 9 bases. CDR3 in amino acids: CASSQESPAGGQTDTQYF. The CDR3 DNA reads as TGTGCCAGCAGCCAAGAATCTCCTGCGGGGGGGCAGACAGATACGCAGTATTTT.